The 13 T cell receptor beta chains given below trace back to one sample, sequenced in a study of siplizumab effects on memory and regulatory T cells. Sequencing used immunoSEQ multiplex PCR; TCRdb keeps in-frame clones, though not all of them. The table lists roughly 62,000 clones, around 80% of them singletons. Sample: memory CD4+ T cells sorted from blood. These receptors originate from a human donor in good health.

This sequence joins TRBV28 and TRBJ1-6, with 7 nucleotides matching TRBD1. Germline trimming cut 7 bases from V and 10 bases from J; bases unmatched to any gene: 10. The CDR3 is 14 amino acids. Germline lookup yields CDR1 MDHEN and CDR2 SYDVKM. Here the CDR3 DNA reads TGTGCCAGCAATATCCCAGGGGGTAGATCACCCCTCCACTTT. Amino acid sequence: CASNIPGGRSPLHF.

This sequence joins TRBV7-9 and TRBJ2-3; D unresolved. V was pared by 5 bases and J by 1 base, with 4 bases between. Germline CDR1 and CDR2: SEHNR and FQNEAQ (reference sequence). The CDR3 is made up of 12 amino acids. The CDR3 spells CASSRGTDTQYF. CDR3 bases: TGTGCCAGCAGCCGGGGCACAGATACGCAGTATTTT.

As DNA, the CDR3 is TGTGCCTGGAGCGCCGGGACAGGGACTTACAATGAGCAGTTCTTC. Encoded protein: CAWSAGTGTYNEQFF. The chain uses TRBV30 and TRBJ2-1; 9 bases fit TRBD1. V shed 3 bases, J shed 4 bases, and the junction held 7 bases outside the gene matches. The CDR3 sequence is 15 residues long. Germline assignment: CDR1 GTSNPN and CDR2 SVGIG (reference sequence). Supplemented by reference TRBV30 and TRBJ2-1, the full variable domain reads SQTIHQWPATLVQPVGSPLSLECTVEGTSNPNLYWYRQAAGRGLQLLFYSVGIGQISSEVPQNLSASRPQDRQFILSSKKLLLSDSGFYLCAWSAGTGTYNEQFFGPGTRLTVL.

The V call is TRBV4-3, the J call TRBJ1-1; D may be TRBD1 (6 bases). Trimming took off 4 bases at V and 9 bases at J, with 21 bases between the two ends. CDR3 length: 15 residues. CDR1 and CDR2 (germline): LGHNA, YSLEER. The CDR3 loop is CASSRGGGGQRQAFF. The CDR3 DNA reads TGCGCCAGCAGCCGAGGAGGGGGGGGACAACGTCAAGCTTTCTTT.

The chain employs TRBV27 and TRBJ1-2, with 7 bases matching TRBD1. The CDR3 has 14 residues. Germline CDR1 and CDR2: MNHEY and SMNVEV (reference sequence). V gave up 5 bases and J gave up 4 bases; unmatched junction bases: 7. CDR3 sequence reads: CASSPRQGRYGYTF. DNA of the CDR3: TGTGCCAGCAGTCCCCGACAGGGTCGCTATGGCTACACCTTC.

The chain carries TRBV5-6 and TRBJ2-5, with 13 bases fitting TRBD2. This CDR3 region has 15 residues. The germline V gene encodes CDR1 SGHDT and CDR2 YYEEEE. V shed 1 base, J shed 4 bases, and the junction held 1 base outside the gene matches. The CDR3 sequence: CASSLTSGGAETQYF. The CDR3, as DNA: TGTGCCAGCAGCTTGACTAGCGGGGGGGCAGAGACCCAGTACTTC.

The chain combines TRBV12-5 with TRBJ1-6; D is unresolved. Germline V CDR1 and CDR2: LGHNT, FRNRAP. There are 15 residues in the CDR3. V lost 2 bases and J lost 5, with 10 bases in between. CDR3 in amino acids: CASGLISFNNSPLHF. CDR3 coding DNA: TGTGCTAGTGGTTTGATCTCCTTTAATAATTCACCCCTCCACTTT.

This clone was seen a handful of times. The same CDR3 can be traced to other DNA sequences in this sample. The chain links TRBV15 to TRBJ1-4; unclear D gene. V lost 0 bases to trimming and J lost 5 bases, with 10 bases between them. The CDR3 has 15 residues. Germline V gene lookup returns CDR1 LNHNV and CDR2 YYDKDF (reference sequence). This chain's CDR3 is CATSRDGGSNEKLFF. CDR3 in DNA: TGTGCCACCAGCAGAGATGGCGGTTCGAATGAAAAACTGTTTTTT.

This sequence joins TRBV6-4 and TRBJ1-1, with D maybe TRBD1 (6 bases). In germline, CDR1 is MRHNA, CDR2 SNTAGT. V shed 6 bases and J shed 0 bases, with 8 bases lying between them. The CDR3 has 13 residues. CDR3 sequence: CASRQGLNTEAFF. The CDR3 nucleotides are TGTGCCAGCAGACAGGGTCTGAACACTGAAGCTTTCTTT.

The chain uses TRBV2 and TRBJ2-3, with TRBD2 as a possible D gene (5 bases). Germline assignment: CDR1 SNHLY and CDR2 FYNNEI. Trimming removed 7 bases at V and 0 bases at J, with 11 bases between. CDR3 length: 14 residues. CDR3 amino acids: CASTLASSTDTQYF. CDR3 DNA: TGTGCCAGCACCTTAGCGAGTAGCACAGATACGCAGTATTTT.

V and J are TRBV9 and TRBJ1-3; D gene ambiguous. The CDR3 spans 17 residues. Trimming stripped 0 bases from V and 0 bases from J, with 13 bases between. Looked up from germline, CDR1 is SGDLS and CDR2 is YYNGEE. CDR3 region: CASSVGIGLSSGNTIYF. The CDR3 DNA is TGTGCCAGCAGCGTAGGGATCGGACTGAGCTCTGGAAACACCATATATTTT.

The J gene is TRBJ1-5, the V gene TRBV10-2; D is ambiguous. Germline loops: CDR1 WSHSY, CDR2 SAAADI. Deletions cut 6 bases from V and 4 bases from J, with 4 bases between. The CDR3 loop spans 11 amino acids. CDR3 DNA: TGCGCCAGCAGATTTAATCAGCCCCAGCATTTT. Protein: CASRFNQPQHF.

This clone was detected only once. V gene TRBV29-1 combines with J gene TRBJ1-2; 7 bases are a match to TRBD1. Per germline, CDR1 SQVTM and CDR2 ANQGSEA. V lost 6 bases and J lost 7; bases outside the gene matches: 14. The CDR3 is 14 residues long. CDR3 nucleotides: TGCAGCGTACCAAGCCGGACAGGCTATGGTGGCTACACCTTC. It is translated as CSVPSRTGYGGYTF.